A few counts support the clone carrying this T cell receptor (beta chain). The antigen remains undetermined. This specimen belongs to a study of beta chain features in type 1 diabetes. Study results and limitations: Type 1 diabetes patients had TCRB CDR3s that were shorter (moderately but significantly so) in all four CD4+ subsets.

Since all of the isolated RNA was reverse transcribed, expressed TCRB transcripts were what got sequenced. An average approximately 4 million reads came from naive, central memory and regulatory T cell samples. Assay used: immunoSEQ multiplex PCR; TCRdb lists only in-frame clones, some missing. The data contain about 400,000 clones, about 12% of them singletons. Germline loops: CDR1 KGHSH, CDR2 LQKENI. The CDR3 length is 15 residues. Trimming cost V 4 bases and J 7 bases, with 20 bases left between them. Specimen: naive CD4+ T cells from blood. The genes are TRBV18 and TRBJ2-7; tentative D call: TRBD2 (6 bases). The TCR was taken from a woman younger than 35 with type 1 diabetes. CDR3 in amino acids: CASSRGLQQTGEQYF. CDR3 sequence (DNA): TGTGCCAGCTCACGGGGACTCCAGCAGACCGGGGAGCAGTACTTC. Full variable domain (rest looked up from reference TRBV18 and TRBJ2-7): NAGVMQNPRHLVRRRGQEARLRCSPMKGHSHVYWYRQLPEEGLKFMVYLQKENIIDESGMPKERFSAEFPKEGPSILRIQQVVRGDSAAYFCASSRGLQQTGEQYFGPGTRLTVT.